This T cell receptor (beta chain) was retrieved from a study of blood T cell repertoires in COVID-19. V gave up 6 bases and J gave up 5 bases; unmatched junction bases: 1. The CDR3 spans 13 residues. In germline, CDR1 is LNHDA, CDR2 SQIVND (reference sequence). Method: immunoSEQ multiplex PCR; TCRdb's copy keeps in-frame clones and lacks some. The sample yields roughly 200,000 clones, roughly nine tenths seen once. This sequence originates from an older man with acute or convalescent COVID-19. Sequenced: peripheral blood. V is TRBV19 and J is TRBJ1-6, with 7 bases aligning to TRBD1. The CDR3 DNA sequence: TGTGCCAGTAGGGGACAGAATAATTCACCCCTCCACTTT. Translating it yields CASRGQNNSPLHF.